This T cell receptor beta chain was found in a study of control samples from healthy donors and cancer patients. Germline assignment: CDR1 MNHEY and CDR2 SVGAGI. This CDR3 region has 14 residues. V was pared by 6 bases and J by 0 bases, with 11 bases between. Repertoires were generated with immunoSEQ multiplex PCR, while TCRdb's copy carries only in-frame clones and drops some. Of around 52,000 clones listed, around 93% are singletons. The receptor was isolated from a man aged 30 to 45 with colorectal cancer. Sequences were obtained from PBMCs. The chain employs TRBV6-5 and TRBJ2-5; D is ambiguous. For the CDR3, the DNA is TGTGCCAGCAGCCCCCAATGGAACCAAGAGACCCAGTACTTC. Translated: CASSPQWNQETQYF.